This passage covers 9 T cell receptor beta chains from one sample sequenced in a study of read filtering for tumor transcriptome and immune sequencing. The library was built from about 370 ng RNA with molecular barcoded adaptors for alpha/delta and beta/gamma chains. TCRdb re-derived calls from the reads in MiXCR, one entry per CDR3 protein. The repertoire consists of 30,000 to 40,000 distinct CDR3 sequences, with 14% occurring once and the leading ten covering 6% to 7%. The sequenced sample consisted of a population of CD138-negative cells sorted from bone marrow. The receptors originated from a donor over 35 with multiple myeloma.

This clonotype was counted at least ten times. It may be a read error: a sequence one base away is much more abundant. This chain links TRBV11-2 with TRBJ1-4, with a weak D call TRBD1 (6 bases). From germline, CDR1 is SGHAT and CDR2 FQNNGV. The CDR3 contains 16 residues. The germline V and J ends were trimmed by 5 bases and 3 bases, with 16 bases remaining between them. CDR3 nucleotides: TGTGCCAGCAGCCATCTCAGGGGTAGGGCTAATGAAAAACTGTTTTTT. This encodes CASSHLRGRANEKLFF.

For this clonotype: It is likely a read error: a sequence one base away is far more abundant. The genes are TRBV11-3 and TRBJ2-1, with D tentatively TRBD2 (6 bases). The CDR3 runs to 15 residues. Trimming stripped 5 bases from V and 6 bases from J, with 17 bases between. Per germline, CDR1 SGHNT and CDR2 YENEEA. The CDR3, as DNA: TGTGCCAGCAGCCCGGAGGGGACGCGGAGCAATGAGCAGTTCTTC. Protein sequence: CASSPEGTRSNEQFF.

V usage is TRBV6-6 and J usage is TRBJ2-6; 8 bases fit TRBD1. With V trimmed by 4 bases and J by 8 bases, 10 bases remained unmatched. Germline CDR1 MNHNY, CDR2 SVGAGI (reference sequence). This CDR3 comprises 16 residues. The CDR3 nucleotides are TGTGCCAGCAGTTTGCAGGGGGCTCACGGGACCAACGTCCTGACTTTC. It yields the protein CASSLQGAHGTNVLTF.

This clonotype occurred many times. The chain has TRBV12-3 or TRBV12-4 and TRBJ2-5; TRBD2 matches at 7 bases. The CDR3 runs to 15 residues. V lost 3 bases to trimming and J lost 5 bases; unmatched junction nucleotides: 9. In DNA, the CDR3 is TGTGCCAGCAGTTTGGGAGGGCTTGTGAGTGAGACCCAGTACTTC. It specifies CASSLGGLVSETQYF.

This clonotype occurred many times. V usage is TRBV2 and J usage is TRBJ1-1, with D possibly being TRBD1 (6 bases). The CDR3 is made up of 13 amino acids. V dropped 6 bases and J dropped 7 bases, with 15 bases sitting between them. Germline assignment: CDR1 SNHLY and CDR2 FYNNEI. CDR3: CASRIDRSGEAFF. CDR3 coding DNA: TGTGCCAGCAGGATAGACAGGTCGGGTGAAGCTTTCTTT.

The V and J genes are TRBV5-1 and TRBJ2-3; no firm D call. Germline assignment: CDR1 SGHRS and CDR2 YFSETQ. The CDR3 is made up of 15 amino acids. V was pared by 0 bases and J by 0 bases, with 8 bases between. CDR3 region: CASSLGRLSTDTQYF. The DNA of the CDR3 is TGCGCCAGCAGCTTGGGTCGGCTAAGCACAGATACGCAGTATTTT. Full variable domain (remainder filled in from reference TRBV5-1 and TRBJ2-3): KAGVTQTPRYLIKTRGQQVTLSCSPISGHRSVSWYQQTPGQGLQFLFEYFSETQRNKGNFPGRFSGRQFSNSRSEMNVSTLELGDSALYLCASSLGRLSTDTQYFGPGTRLTVL.

In the case of this clonotype: This probably arose from a read error, given a far larger clone one base away. The V and J genes are TRBV20-1 and TRBJ1-1; D remains ambiguous. With the DNA end fitting TRBJ1-6 better, the J assignment may be wrong. Germline CDR1 reads DFQATT; CDR2 reads SNEGSKA (reference sequence). The CDR3 has 15 amino acids. The CDR3 reads CSARDVGVWNLPLHF. The CDR3, as DNA: TGCAGTGCTAGAGATGTAGGAGTTTGGAATTTACCCCTCCACTTT.

The table lists this clonotype with many counts. The J gene is TRBJ2-4, the V gene TRBV4-1; D is undetermined. This CDR3 contains 15 residues. V gave up 3 bases and J gave up 4 bases, with 13 bases separating them. The germline V gene encodes CDR1 MGHRA and CDR2 YSYEKL. The CDR3 loop is CASSQAGLGKNIQYF. CDR3 sequence (DNA): TGCGCCAGCAGCCAGGCCGGCCTTGGGAAAAACATTCAGTACTTC.

Concerning this clonotype itself: This likely reflects a read error, since a far larger clone is one base away. The conserved closing phenylalanine or tryptophan is absent in this CDR3, likely reflecting a read error. The chain links TRBV6-5 to TRBJ1-1, with unresolved D. The V end was cut by 2 bases, the J end by 8 bases, with 12 bases between. This CDR3 comprises 13 residues. Germline V gene sequence: CDR1 MNHEY, CDR2 SVGAGI. The CDR3 is CASSYGQQTEAFL. The CDR3 DNA reads as TGTGCCAGCAGTTACGGGCAGCAAACCGAAGCTTTCCTT.